This paragraph covers one T cell receptor (beta chain) sequence. Its target is not known. This record belongs to a study of long-term antiretroviral therapy in people with HIV. Notes on the study in general: Before ART, certain clones expanded, and these dominated the repertoire at all time points. Diversity remained lower than transplant donor controls, even though it increased after ART.

Survey-level immunoSEQ v3.0 assays were run. Repertoires were generated with immunoSEQ multiplex PCR, while TCRdb's copy carries only in-frame clones and drops some. The sample comprises some 35,000 clones, approximately 95% of which are singletons, and 3.7% rests with the top ten. Cryopreserved PBMC, at 1-10 million per sample, were present before DNA extraction. Trimming pared 0 bases from V and 3 bases from J, leaving 13 bases between. In germline, CDR1 is MGHRA, CDR2 YSYEKL. The CDR3 length is 16 residues. The starting material was unsorted PBMCs, obtained more than 5 years after starting antiretroviral therapy. The TCR sequence derives from a woman aged 50 to 60 with HIV. V usage is TRBV4-1 and J usage is TRBJ2-3, with no clear D. As DNA, the CDR3 is TGCGCCAGCAGCCAAGAGTTGGATAGCAAGACAGATACGCAGTATTTT. This encodes CASSQELDSKTDTQYF.